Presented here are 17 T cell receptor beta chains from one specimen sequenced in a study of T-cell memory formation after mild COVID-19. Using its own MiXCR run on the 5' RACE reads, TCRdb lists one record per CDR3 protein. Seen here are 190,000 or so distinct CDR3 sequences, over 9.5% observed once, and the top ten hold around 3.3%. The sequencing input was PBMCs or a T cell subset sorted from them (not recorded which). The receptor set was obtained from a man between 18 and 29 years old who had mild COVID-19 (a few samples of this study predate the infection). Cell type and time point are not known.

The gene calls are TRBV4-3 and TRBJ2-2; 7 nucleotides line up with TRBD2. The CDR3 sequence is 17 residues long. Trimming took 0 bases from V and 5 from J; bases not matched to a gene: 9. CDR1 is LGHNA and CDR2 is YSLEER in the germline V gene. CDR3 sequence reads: CASSQEMGKRGTGELFF. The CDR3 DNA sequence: TGCGCCAGCAGCCAAGAGATGGGCAAGCGGGGAACCGGGGAGCTGTTTTTT.

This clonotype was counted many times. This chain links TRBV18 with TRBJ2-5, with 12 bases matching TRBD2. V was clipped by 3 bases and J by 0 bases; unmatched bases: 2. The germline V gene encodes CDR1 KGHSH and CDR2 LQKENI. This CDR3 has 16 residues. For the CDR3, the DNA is TGTGCCAGCTCACCCGGACTAGCGGGGAACCAAGAGACCCAGTACTTC. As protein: CASSPGLAGNQETQYF.

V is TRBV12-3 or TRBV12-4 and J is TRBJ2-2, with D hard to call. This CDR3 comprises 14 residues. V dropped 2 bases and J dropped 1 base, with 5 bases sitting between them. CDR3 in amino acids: CASSLNQNTGELFF. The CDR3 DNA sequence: TGTGCCAGCAGTTTAAATCAGAACACCGGGGAGCTGTTTTTT.

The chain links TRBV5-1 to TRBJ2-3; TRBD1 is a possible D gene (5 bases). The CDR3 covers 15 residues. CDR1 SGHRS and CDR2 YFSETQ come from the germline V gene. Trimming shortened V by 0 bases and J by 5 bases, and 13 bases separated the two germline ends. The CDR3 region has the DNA TGCGCCAGCAGCTTGGAGGGGATGGGGCTAGATACGCAGTATTTT. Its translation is CASSLEGMGLDTQYF.

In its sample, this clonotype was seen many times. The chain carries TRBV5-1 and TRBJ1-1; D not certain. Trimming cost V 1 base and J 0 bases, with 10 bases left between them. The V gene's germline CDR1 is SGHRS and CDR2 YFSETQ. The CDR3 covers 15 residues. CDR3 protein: CASSLWNRLNTEAFF. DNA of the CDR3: TGCGCCAGCAGCTTGTGGAACAGACTGAACACTGAAGCTTTCTTT. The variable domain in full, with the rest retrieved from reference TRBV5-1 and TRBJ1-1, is KAGVTQTPRYLIKTRGQQVTLSCSPISGHRSVSWYQQTPGQGLQFLFEYFSETQRNKGNFPGRFSGRQFSNSRSEMNVSTLELGDSALYLCASSLWNRLNTEAFFGQGTRLTVV.

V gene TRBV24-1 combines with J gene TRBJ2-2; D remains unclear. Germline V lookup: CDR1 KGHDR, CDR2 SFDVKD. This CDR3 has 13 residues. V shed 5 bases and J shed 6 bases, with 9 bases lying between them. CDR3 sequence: CATSGVAAGELFF. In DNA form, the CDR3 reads TGTGCCACCAGTGGAGTCGCCGCCGGGGAGCTGTTTTTT.

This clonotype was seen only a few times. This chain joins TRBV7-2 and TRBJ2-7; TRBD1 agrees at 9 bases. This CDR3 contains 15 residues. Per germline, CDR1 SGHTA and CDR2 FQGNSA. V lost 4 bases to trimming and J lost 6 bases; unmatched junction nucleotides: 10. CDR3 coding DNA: TGTGCCAGCAGCTCGTACCTGGGACAGGGAGGCGAGCAGTACTTC. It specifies CASSSYLGQGGEQYF.

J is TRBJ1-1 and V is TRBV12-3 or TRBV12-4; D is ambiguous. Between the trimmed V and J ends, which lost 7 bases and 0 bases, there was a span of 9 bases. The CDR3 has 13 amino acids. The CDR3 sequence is CASTMYLNTEAFF. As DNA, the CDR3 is TGTGCCAGCACCATGTACTTGAACACTGAAGCTTTCTTT.

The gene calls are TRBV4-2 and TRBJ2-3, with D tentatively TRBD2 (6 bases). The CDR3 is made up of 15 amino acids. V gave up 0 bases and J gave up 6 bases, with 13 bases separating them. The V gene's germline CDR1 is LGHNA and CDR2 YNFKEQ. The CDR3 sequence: CASSQDRTTKDTQYF. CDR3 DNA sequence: TGTGCCAGCAGCCAAGATCGGACTACCAAGGATACGCAGTATTTT.

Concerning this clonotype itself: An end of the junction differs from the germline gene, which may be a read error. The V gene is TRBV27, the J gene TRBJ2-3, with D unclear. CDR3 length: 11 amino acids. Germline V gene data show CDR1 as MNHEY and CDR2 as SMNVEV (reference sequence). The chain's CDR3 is CARSFGDTQYF. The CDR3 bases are TGTGCCAGAAGTTTTGGAGATACGCAGTATTTT.

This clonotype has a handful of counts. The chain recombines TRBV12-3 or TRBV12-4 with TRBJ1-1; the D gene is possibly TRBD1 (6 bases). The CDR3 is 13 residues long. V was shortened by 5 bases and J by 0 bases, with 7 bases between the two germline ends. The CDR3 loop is CASSGQLNTEAFF. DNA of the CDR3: TGTGCCAGCAGTGGACAGCTGAACACTGAAGCTTTCTTT.

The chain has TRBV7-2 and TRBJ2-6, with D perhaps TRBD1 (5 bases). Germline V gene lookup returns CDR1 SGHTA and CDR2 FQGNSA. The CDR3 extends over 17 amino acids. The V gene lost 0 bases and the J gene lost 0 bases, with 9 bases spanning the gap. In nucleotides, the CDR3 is TGTGCCAGCAGCTTAGCAGGGGTAAACTCTGGGGCCAACGTCCTGACTTTC. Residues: CASSLAGVNSGANVLTF.

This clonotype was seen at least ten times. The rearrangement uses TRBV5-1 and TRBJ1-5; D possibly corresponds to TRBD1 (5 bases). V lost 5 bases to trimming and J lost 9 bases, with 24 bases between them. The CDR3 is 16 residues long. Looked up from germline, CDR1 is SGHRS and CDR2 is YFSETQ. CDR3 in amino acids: CASSLRPDGGGSPQHF. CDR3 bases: TGCGCCAGCAGTCTTCGCCCTGACGGGGGGGGATCGCCCCAGCATTTT.

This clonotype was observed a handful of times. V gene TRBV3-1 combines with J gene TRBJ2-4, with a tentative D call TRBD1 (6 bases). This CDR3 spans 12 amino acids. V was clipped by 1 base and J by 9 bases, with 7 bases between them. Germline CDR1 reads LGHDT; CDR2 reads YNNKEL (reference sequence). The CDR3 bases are TGTGCCAGCAGCCAAGCACAGGGCATTCAGTACTTC. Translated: CASSQAQGIQYF.

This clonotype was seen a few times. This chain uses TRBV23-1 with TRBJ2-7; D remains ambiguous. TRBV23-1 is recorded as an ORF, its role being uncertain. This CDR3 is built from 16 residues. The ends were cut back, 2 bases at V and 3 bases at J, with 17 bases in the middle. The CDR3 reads CASSQSRALGLYEQYV. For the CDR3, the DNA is TGCGCCAGCAGTCAAAGCCGGGCCCTCGGGCTCTACGAGCAGTACGTC.

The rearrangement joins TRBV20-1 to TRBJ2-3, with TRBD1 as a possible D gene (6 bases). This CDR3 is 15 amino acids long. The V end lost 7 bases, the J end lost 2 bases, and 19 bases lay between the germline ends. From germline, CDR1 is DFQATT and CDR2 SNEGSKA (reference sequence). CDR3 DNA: TGCAGTGTTCTCCAGGGGTCCGGAGACACAGATACGCAGTATTTT. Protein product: CSVLQGSGDTDTQYF.

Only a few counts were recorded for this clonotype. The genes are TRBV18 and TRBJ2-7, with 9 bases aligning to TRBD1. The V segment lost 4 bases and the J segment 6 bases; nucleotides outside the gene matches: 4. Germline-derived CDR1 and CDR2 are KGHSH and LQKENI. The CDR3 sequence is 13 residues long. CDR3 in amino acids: CASSRDRGAEQYV. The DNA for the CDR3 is TGTGCCAGCTCACGTGACAGGGGGGCCGAGCAGTACGTC.